This TCR beta chain was identified in a study of spatial heterogeneity in lung cancer. The overall study: TCR and UMI combinations that were unique each appeared, on average, more than ten times in raw reads.

MiXCR was run by TCRdb on the 5' RACE reads, yielding one entry per CDR3 protein. The table has tens of thousands of distinct CDR3 sequences, approximately 20% seen once. Time point reported: blood at routine non-recurrence follow-up after resection. V shed 1 base and J 7 bases; nucleotides not matched to a gene: 13. This CDR3 contains 15 residues. Germline values: CDR1 DFQATT, CDR2 SNEGSKA (reference sequence). Regarding this clonotype: Antigen: not known.

Overall study findings and caveats: Follow-up blood showed ubiquitous expanded tumor TCRs less than blood at resection did.

The origin of this receptor is a male donor with early-stage non-small cell lung cancer. The V and J genes are TRBV20-1 and TRBJ2-7, with 7 bases identical to TRBD2. Specimen: PBMCs, collected at follow-up. The CDR3 DNA reads as TGCAGTGCTAGAGTGGGGCCCTGGGGGAGGGAGGAGCAGTACTTC. Translation: CSARVGPWGREEQYF.